Listed below are T cell receptor beta chains from one sample, sequenced in a study of vaccination and CD4 T cells after COVID-19. TCRdb passed the PCR reads through MiXCR, listing each CDR3 protein once. Among 20,000 to 30,000 distinct CDR3 sequences listed, less than 70% were seen once. Their cognate antigens are unknown. The sample taken for sequencing was CD4+ T cells from blood, cultured in vitro. The receptors shown here come from a human donor who had recovered from COVID-19. The CDR3 runs from the conserved cysteine through the conserved F or W. The order of the fields is J gene, D gene, V gene, clone size, CDR3 protein, CDR3 DNA. The D gene is left open where the match is weak. Some rows have no size entry. The others give once, few or many, or a class for an expanded clone.

j_gene: TRBJ1-2; d_gene: NA; v_gene: TRBV20-1; abundance: NA; CDR3aa: CSAVRGRDYGYTF; CDR3nt: TGCAGTGCCGTCCGGGGCAGGGACTATGGCTACACCTTC
j_gene: TRBJ2-7; d_gene: NA; v_gene: TRBV7-9; abundance: NA; CDR3aa: CAIQASSYEQYF; CDR3nt: TGTGCCATTCAGGCTAGCTCCTACGAGCAGTACTTC
j_gene: TRBJ2-5; d_gene: TRBD2; v_gene: TRBV6-1; abundance: few; CDR3aa: CASSHTSGLQETQYF; CDR3nt: TGTGCCAGCAGCCACACTAGCGGGTTACAAGAGACCCAGTACTTC
j_gene: TRBJ1-2; d_gene: TRBD1; v_gene: TRBV2; abundance: few; CDR3aa: CASTRDRVYDYTF; CDR3nt: TGTGCCAGCACTAGGGACAGGGTTTATGACTACACCTTC
j_gene: TRBJ1-5; d_gene: NA; v_gene: TRBV20-1; abundance: NA; CDR3aa: CSAGEPEGHF; CDR3nt: TGCAGTGCCGGGGAACCCGAAGGGCATTTT
j_gene: TRBJ1-1; d_gene: TRBD1; v_gene: TRBV6-5; abundance: once; CDR3aa: CASSYWAGGGGNTEAFF; CDR3nt: TGTGCCAGCAGTTACTGGGCAGGGGGTGGGGGGAACACTGAAGCTTTCTTT
j_gene: TRBJ2-3; d_gene: TRBD1; v_gene: TRBV7-2; abundance: NA; CDR3aa: CASSLGDRGADTQYF; CDR3nt: TGTGCCAGCAGCTTAGGTGACAGGGGTGCAGATACGCAGTATTTT
j_gene: TRBJ2-3; d_gene: NA; v_gene: TRBV18; abundance: NA; CDR3aa: CASSPRRTDTQYF; CDR3nt: TGTGCCAGCTCACCACGACGGACAGATACGCAGTATTTT
j_gene: TRBJ1-4; d_gene: TRBD1; v_gene: TRBV27; abundance: NA; CDR3aa: CASSRDRPNEKLFF; CDR3nt: TGTGCCAGCAGTCGGGACAGGCCTAATGAAAAACTGTTTTTT
j_gene: TRBJ1-2; d_gene: NA; v_gene: TRBV30; abundance: NA; CDR3aa: CAWSRGTYGYTF; CDR3nt: TGTGCCTGGAGTCGGGGGACCTATGGCTACACCTTC
j_gene: TRBJ2-3; d_gene: TRBD2; v_gene: TRBV11-3; abundance: NA; CDR3aa: CASSLSGAGTDTQYF; CDR3nt: TGTGCCAGCAGCTTAAGCGGAGCGGGGACAGATACGCAGTATTTT
j_gene: TRBJ2-3; d_gene: TRBD1; v_gene: TRBV7-6; abundance: NA; CDR3aa: CASSPGTASSTDTQYF; CDR3nt: TGTGCCAGCAGCCCCGGGACAGCCTCTAGCACAGATACGCAGTATTTT
j_gene: TRBJ1-5; d_gene: NA; v_gene: TRBV20-1; abundance: NA; CDR3aa: CSAQSSNQPQHF; CDR3nt: TGCAGTGCGCAGAGCAGCAATCAGCCCCAGCATTTT
j_gene: TRBJ2-2; d_gene: TRBD1; v_gene: TRBV12-3/TRBV12-4; abundance: NA; CDR3aa: CASSSRGLRTGELFF; CDR3nt: TGTGCCAGCAGTTCCAGGGGGTTGCGCACCGGGGAGCTGTTTTTT
j_gene: TRBJ2-1; d_gene: NA; v_gene: TRBV4-3; abundance: NA; CDR3aa: CASSQDLAPKNNEQFF; CDR3nt: TGCGCCAGCAGCCAAGACTTAGCGCCGAAGAACAATGAGCAGTTCTTC
j_gene: TRBJ2-2; d_gene: NA; v_gene: TRBV20-1; abundance: few; CDR3aa: CSARDGWSGELFF; CDR3nt: TGCAGTGCTAGAGACGGGTGGTCCGGGGAGCTGTTTTTT
j_gene: TRBJ2-5; d_gene: NA; v_gene: TRBV2; abundance: NA; CDR3aa: CASLGGTPRGETQYF; CDR3nt: TGTGCCAGCTTAGGCGGGACCCCCCGTGGGGAGACCCAGTACTTC
j_gene: TRBJ1-1; d_gene: NA; v_gene: TRBV20-1; abundance: NA; CDR3aa: CSAREGSMNTEAFF; CDR3nt: TGCAGTGCTAGAGAAGGCAGCATGAACACTGAAGCTTTCTTT
j_gene: TRBJ1-4; d_gene: NA; v_gene: TRBV5-1; abundance: NA; CDR3aa: CASSPGRGTNEKLFF; CDR3nt: TGCGCCAGCAGCCCCGGCCGGGGGACTAATGAAAAACTGTTTTTT
j_gene: TRBJ1-6; d_gene: NA; v_gene: TRBV10-2; abundance: NA; CDR3aa: CASGETAGEVPLHF; CDR3nt: TGCGCCAGCGGGGAGACTGCAGGGGAGGTTCCCCTCCACTTT